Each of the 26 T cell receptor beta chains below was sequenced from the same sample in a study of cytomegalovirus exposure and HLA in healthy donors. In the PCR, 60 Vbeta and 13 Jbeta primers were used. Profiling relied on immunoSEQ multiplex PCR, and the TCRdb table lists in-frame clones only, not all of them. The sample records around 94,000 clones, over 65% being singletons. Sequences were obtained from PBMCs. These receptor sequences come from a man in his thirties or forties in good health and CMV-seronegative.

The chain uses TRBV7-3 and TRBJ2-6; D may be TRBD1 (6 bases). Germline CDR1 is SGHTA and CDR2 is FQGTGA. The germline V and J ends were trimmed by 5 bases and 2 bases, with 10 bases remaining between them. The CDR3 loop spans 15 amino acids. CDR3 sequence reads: CASSPQGTGANVLTF. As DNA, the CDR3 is TGTGCCAGCAGCCCACAGGGAACTGGGGCCAACGTCCTGACTTTC.

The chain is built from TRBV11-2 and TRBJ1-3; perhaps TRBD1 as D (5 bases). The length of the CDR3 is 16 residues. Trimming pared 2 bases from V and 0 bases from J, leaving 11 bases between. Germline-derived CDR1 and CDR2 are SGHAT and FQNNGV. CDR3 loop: CASSLRGQFSGNTIYF. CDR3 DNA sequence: TGTGCCAGCAGCTTACGAGGACAATTCTCTGGAAACACCATATATTTT. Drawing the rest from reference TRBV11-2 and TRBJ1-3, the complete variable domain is EAGVAQSPRYKIIEKRQSVAFWCNPISGHATLYWYQQILGQGPKLLIQFQNNGVVDDSQLPKDRFSAERLKGVDSTLKIQPAKLEDSAVYLCASSLRGQFSGNTIYFGEGSWLTVV.

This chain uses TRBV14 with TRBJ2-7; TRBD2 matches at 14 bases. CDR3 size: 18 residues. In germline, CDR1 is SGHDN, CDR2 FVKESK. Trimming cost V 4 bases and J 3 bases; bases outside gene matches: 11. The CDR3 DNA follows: TGTGCCAGCAGCCCTGGGACTAGCGGGAGACAAATTGTCTACGAGCAGTACTTC. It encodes CASSPGTSGRQIVYEQYF.

The CDR3 nucleotides are TGCGCCAGCAGCTTGTCAGGGAGGAATCAGCCCCAGCATTTT. This codes for CASSLSGRNQPQHF. V gene TRBV5-1 combines with J gene TRBJ1-5, with D possibly matching TRBD1 (5 bases). V was pared by 1 base and J by 4 bases, with 9 bases between. The CDR3 totals 14 residues. Per the germline V gene, CDR1 is SGHRS and CDR2 is YFSETQ. Full variable domain (remainder filled in from reference TRBV5-1 and TRBJ1-5): KAGVTQTPRYLIKTRGQQVTLSCSPISGHRSVSWYQQTPGQGLQFLFEYFSETQRNKGNFPGRFSGRQFSNSRSEMNVSTLELGDSALYLCASSLSGRNQPQHFGDGTRLSIL.

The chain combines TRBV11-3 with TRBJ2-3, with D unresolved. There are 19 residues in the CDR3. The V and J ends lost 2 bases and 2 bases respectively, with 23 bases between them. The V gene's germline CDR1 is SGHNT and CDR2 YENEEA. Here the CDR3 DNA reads TGTGCCAGCAGCTTAAGTAGTGGCGGTTCAAGCACTTACACAGATACGCAGTATTTT. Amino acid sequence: CASSLSSGGSSTYTDTQYF.

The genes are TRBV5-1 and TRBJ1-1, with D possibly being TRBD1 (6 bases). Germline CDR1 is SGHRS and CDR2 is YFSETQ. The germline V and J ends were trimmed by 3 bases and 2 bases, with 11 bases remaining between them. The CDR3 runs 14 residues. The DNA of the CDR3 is TGCGCCAGCAGCTCGGACAGCATTAACACTGAAGCTTTCTTT. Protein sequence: CASSSDSINTEAFF.

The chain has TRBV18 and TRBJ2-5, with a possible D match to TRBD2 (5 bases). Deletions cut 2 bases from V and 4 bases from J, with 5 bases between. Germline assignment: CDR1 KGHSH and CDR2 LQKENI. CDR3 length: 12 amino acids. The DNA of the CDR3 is TGTGCCAGCTCACCAGAGGGAGAGACCCAGTACTTC. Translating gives CASSPEGETQYF.

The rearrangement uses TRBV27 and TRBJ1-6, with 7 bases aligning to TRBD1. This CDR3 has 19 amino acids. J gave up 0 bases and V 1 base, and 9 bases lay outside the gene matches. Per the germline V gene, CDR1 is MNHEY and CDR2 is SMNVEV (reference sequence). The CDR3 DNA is TGTGCCAGCAGTTTATTGGGACAGATAGAAAGCTCCTATAATTCACCCCTCCACTTT. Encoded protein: CASSLLGQIESSYNSPLHF.

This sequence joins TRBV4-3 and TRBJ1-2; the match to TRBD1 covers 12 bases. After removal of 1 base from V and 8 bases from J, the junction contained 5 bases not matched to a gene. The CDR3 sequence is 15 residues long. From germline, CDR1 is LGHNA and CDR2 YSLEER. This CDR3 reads CASSQVGQGAGGYTF. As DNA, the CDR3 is TGCGCCAGCAGCCAAGTGGGACAGGGGGCGGGCGGCTACACCTTC.

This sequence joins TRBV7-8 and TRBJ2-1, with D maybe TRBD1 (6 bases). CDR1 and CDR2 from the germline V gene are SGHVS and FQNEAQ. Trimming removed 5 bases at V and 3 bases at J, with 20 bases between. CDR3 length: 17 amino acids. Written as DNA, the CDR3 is TGTGCCAGCAGCCCGGTTTGGGGGCCCCGTGGCTACAATGAGCAGTTCTTC. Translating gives CASSPVWGPRGYNEQFF.

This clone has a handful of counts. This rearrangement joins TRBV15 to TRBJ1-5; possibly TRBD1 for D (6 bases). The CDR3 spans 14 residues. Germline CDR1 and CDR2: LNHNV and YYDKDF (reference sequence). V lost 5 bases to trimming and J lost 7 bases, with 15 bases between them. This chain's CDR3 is CATSYTGRRQPQHF. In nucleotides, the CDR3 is TGTGCCACCAGCTATACAGGGCGACGGCAGCCCCAGCATTTT.

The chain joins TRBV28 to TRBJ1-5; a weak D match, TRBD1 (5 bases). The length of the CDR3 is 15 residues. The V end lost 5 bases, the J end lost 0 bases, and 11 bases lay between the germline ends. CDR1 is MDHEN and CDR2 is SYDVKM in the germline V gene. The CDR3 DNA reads TGTGCCAGCAGTCCACAGGTAGATAGCAATCAGCCCCAGCATTTT. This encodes CASSPQVDSNQPQHF.

This CDR3 is CASSYASSPLHF. The CDR3 nucleotides read TGTGCCAGCAGTTACGCGAGTTCACCCCTCCACTTT. This sequence joins TRBV6-5 and TRBJ1-6, with D hard to call. Per germline, CDR1 MNHEY and CDR2 SVGAGI. V was pared by 2 bases and J by 9 bases, with 5 bases between. The CDR3 contains 12 residues.

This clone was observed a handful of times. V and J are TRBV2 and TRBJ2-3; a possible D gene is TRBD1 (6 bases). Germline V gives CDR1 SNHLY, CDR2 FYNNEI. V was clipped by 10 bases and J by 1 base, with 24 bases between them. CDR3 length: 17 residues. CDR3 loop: CATMSGRQDRGTDTQYF. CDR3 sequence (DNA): TGTGCCACCATGTCGGGTCGACAGGATAGGGGCACAGATACGCAGTATTTT.

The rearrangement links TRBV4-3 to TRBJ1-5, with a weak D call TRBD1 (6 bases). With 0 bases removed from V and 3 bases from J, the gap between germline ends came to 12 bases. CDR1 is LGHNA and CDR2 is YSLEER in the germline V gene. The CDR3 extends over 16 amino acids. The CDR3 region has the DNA TGCGCCAGCAGCCAAGATTGGACAGCCCACAATCAGCCCCAGCATTTT. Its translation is CASSQDWTAHNQPQHF.

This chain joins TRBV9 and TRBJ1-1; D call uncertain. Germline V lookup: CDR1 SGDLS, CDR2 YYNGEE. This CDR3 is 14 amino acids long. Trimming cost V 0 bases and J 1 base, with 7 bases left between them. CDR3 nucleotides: TGTGCCAGCAGCGTAGGTCCAGGGAACACTGAAGCTTTCTTT. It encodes CASSVGPGNTEAFF.

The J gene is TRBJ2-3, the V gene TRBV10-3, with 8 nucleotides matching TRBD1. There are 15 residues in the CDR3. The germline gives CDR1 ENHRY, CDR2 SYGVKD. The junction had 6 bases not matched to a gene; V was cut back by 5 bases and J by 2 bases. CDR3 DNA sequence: TGTGCCATCAGTTGGAGGACAGGGTACACAGATACGCAGTATTTT. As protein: CAISWRTGYTDTQYF.

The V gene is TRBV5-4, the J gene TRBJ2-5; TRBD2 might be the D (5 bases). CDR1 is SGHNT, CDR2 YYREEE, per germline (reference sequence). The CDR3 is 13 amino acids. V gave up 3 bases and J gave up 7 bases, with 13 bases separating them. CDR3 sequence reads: CASSSAGVGTQYF. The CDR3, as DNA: TGTGCCAGCAGCTCCGCCGGGGTCGGGACCCAGTACTTC.

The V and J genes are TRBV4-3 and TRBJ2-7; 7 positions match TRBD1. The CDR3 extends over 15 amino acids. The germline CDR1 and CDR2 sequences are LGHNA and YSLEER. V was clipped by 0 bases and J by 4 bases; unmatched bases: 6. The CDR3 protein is CASSQDVRGTYEQYF. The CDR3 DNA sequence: TGCGCCAGCAGCCAAGATGTCAGGGGGACGTACGAGCAGTACTTC.

This CDR3 reads CASSSGLAGELFF. The CDR3 DNA reads TGTGCCAGCAGCTCCGGACTAGCCGGGGAGCTGTTTTTT. The chain links TRBV11-3 to TRBJ2-2; TRBD2 matches 7 bases. CDR1 SGHNT and CDR2 YENEEA come from the germline V gene. The CDR3 runs 13 residues. V was pared by 4 bases and J by 6 bases, with 2 bases of the junction left unmatched.

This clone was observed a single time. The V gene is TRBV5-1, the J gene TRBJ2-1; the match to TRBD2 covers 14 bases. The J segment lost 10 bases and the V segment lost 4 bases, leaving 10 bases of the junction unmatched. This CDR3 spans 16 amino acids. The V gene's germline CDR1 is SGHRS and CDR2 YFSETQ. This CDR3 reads CASSDSGTSGRNEQFF. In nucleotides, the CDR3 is TGCGCCAGCAGCGACTCCGGGACTAGCGGGAGAAACGAGCAGTTCTTC.

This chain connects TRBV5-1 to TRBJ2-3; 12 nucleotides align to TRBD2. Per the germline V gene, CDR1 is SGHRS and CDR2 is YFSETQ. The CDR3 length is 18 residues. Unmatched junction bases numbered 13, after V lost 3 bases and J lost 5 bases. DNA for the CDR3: TGCGCCAGCAGCTCCCGCCGCGGACTAGCGGGGATGAGAGATACGCAGTATTTT. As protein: CASSSRRGLAGMRDTQYF. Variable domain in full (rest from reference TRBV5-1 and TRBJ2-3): KAGVTQTPRYLIKTRGQQVTLSCSPISGHRSVSWYQQTPGQGLQFLFEYFSETQRNKGNFPGRFSGRQFSNSRSEMNVSTLELGDSALYLCASSSRRGLAGMRDTQYFGPGTRLTVL.

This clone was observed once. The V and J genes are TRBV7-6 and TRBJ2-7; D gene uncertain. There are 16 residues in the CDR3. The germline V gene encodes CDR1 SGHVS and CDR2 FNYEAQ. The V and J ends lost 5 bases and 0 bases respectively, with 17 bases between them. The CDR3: CASSPFRPVSSYEQYF. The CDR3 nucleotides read TGTGCCAGCAGCCCCTTCAGGCCTGTGTCCTCCTACGAGCAGTACTTC.

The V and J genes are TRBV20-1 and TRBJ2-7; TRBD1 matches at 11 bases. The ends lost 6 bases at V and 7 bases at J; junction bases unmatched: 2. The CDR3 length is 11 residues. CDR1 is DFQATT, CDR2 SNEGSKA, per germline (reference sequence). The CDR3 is CSADRGLEQYF. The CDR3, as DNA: TGCAGTGCGGACAGGGGGCTGGAGCAGTACTTC.

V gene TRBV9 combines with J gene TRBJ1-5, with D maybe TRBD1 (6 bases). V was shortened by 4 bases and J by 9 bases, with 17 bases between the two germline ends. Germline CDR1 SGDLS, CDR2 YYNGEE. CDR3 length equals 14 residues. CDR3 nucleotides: TGTGCCAGCAGCCCTCGGACAGACCCGGCGCCCCAGCATTTT. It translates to CASSPRTDPAPQHF.

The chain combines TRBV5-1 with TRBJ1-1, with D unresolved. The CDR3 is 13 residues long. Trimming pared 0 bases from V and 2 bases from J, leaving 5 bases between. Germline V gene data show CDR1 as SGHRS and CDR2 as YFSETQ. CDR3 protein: CASSLGPNTEAFF. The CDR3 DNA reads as TGCGCCAGCAGCTTGGGGCCAAACACTGAAGCTTTCTTT.